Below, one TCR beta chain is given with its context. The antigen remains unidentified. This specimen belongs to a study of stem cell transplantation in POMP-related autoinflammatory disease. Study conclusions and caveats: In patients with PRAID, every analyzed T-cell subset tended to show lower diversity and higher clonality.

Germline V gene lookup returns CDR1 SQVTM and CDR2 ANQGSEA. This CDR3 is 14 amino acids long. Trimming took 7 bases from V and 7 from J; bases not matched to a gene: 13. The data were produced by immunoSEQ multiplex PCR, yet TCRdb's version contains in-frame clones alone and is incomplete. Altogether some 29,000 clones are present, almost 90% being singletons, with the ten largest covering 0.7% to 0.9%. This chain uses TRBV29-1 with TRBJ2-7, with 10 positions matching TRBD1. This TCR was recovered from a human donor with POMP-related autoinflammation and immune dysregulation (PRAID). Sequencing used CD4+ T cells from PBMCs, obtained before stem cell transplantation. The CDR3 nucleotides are TGCAGCGCCCTCCCCCAGACAGGGGGCGGTGAGCAGTACTTC. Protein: CSALPQTGGGEQYF.